This T cell receptor (beta chain) appears in the sequencing data of a study of blood T cell repertoires in COVID-19. About the study: Acute and convalescent COVID-19 specimens originated in the United States, Italy and Spain. T cells, B-cell-depleted T cells, or PBMCs provided the cDNA or gDNA that served as material.

In the original analysis: By means of reference gene primer amplification, nucleated cell counts were estimated. Clones were sequenced by immunoSEQ multiplex PCR, and TCRdb holds only the in-frame ones, with some missing. D and trimming were read from the DNA, whereas the V and J calls and clone size are those reported in that table. The sample contains some 200,000 clones, about four fifths of which appear only once. This CDR3 has 14 residues. V gave up 6 bases and J gave up 8 bases, with 17 bases separating them. The germline V gene encodes CDR1 SGHTA and CDR2 FQGNSA. The specimen was peripheral blood. The chain couples TRBV7-2 to TRBJ2-1; D remains unclear. The sequence was collected from a woman aged 40 to 49 with acute or convalescent COVID-19. CDR3 loop: CASRLLVEVDEQFF. The DNA for the CDR3 is TGTGCCAGCAGGTTGCTTGTTGAGGTGGATGAGCAGTTCTTC.